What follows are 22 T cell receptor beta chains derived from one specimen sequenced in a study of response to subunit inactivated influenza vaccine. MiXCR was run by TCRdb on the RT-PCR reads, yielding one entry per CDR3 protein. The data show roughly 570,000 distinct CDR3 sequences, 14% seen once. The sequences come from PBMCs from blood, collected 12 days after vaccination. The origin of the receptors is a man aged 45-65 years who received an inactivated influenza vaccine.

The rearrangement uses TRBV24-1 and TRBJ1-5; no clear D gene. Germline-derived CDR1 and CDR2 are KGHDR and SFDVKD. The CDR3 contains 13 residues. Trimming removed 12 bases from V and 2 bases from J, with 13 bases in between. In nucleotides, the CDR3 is TGTGCCCCCGAGCGCTGGGGCAATCAGCCCCAGCATTTT. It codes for CAPERWGNQPQHF.

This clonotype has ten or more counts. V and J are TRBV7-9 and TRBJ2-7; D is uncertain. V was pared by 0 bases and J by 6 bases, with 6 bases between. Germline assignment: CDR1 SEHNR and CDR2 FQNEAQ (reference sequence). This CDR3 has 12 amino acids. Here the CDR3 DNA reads TGTGCCAGCAGCTTAGCAGGTGCCGAGCAGTACTTC. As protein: CASSLAGAEQYF.

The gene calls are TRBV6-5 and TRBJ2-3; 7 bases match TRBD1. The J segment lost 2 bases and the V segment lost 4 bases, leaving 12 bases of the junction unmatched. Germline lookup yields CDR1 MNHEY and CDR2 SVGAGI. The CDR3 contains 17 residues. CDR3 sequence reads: CASSSSPGQKPTDTQYF. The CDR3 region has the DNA TGTGCCAGCAGTTCGTCCCCGGGACAGAAGCCCACAGATACGCAGTATTTT.

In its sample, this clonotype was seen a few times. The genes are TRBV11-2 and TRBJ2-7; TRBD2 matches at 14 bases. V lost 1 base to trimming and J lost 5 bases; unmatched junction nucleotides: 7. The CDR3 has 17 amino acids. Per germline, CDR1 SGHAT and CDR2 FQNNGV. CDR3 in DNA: TGTGCCAGCAGCTTAGGACCAGGGACTAGCGGGAGCCACGAGCAGTACTTC. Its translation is CASSLGPGTSGSHEQYF.

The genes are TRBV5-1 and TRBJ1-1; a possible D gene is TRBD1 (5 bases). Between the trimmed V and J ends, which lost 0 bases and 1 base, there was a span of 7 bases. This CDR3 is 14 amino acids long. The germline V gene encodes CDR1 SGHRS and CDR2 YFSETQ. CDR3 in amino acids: CASSLDGGNTEAFF. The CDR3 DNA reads TGCGCCAGCAGCTTGGACGGGGGGAACACTGAAGCTTTCTTT.

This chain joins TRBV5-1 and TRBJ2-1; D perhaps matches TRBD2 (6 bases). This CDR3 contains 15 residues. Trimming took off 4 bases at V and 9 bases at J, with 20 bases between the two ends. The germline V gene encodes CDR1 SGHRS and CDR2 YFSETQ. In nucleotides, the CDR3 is TGCGCCAGCAGCCCGCCCTTAACCGCGGGGTTTGAGCAGTTCTTC. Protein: CASSPPLTAGFEQFF.

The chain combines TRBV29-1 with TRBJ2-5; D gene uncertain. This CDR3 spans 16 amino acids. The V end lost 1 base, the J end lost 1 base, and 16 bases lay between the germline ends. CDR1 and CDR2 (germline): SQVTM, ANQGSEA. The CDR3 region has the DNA TGCAGCGTTGAAGCCTTCCAGACTTTCACCCAAGAGACCCAGTACTTC. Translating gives CSVEAFQTFTQETQYF.

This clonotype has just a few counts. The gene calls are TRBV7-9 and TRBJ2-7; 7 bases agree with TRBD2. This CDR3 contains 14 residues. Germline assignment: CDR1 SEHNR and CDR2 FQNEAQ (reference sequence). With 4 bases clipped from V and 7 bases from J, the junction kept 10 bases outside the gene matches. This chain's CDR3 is CASSSRSLAEEQYF. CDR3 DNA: TGTGCCAGCAGCTCTAGGTCCCTAGCGGAAGAGCAGTACTTC.

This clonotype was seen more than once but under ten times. CDR3 coding DNA: TGTGCCAGCAGTTACTCGGTATTGGGTCGTACTGAAGCTTTCTTT. This encodes CASSYSVLGRTEAFF. V usage is TRBV6-5 and J usage is TRBJ1-1; no clear D gene. CDR1 is MNHEY and CDR2 is SVGAGI in the germline V gene. The CDR3 runs to 15 residues. The germline V and J ends were trimmed by 0 bases and 5 bases, with 13 bases remaining between them.

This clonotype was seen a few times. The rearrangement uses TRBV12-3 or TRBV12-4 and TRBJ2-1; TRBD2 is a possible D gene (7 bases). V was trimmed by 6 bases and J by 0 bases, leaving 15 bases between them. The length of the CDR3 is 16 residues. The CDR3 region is CASRIGGGSSYNEQFF. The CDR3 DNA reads TGTGCCAGCAGGATCGGGGGCGGGAGCTCCTACAATGAGCAGTTCTTC.

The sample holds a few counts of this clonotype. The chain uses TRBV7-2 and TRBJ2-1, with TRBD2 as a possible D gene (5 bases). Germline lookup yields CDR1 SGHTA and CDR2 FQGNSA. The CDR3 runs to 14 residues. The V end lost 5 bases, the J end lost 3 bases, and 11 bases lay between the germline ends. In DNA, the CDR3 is TGTGCCAGCAGCGCTCACCGGGACTACAATGAGCAGTTCTTC. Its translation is CASSAHRDYNEQFF.

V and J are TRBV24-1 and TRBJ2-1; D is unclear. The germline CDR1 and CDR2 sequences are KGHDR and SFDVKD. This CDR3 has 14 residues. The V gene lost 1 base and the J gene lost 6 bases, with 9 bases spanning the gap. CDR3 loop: CATSDFPRGNEQFF. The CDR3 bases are TGTGCCACCAGTGATTTTCCCAGAGGCAATGAGCAGTTCTTC.

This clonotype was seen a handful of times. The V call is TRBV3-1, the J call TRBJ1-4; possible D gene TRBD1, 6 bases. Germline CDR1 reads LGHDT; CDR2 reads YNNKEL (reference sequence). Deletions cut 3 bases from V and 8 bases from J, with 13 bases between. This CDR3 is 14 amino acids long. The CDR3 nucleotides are TGTGCCAGCAGCCAGGGGGCGAACAGGGAAAAACTGTTTTTT. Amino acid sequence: CASSQGANREKLFF.

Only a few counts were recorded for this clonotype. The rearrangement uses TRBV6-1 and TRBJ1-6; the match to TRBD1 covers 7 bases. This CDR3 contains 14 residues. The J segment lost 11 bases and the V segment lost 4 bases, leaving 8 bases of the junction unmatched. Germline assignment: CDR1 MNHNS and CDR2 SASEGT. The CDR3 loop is CASSAWDSIPPLHF. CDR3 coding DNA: TGTGCCAGCAGTGCATGGGACAGTATCCCACCCCTCCACTTT.

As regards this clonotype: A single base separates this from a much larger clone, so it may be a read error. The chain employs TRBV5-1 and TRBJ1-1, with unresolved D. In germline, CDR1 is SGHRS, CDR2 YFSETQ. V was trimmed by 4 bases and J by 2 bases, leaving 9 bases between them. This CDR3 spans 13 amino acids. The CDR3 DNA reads TGCGCCAGCAGCCAACGGGAAAACACTGAAGCTTTCTTT. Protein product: CASSQRENTEAFF.

The CDR3 nucleotides are TGTGCCAGCAGCAAACTACAGGGGTATGGCTACACCTTC. Translating gives CASSKLQGYGYTF. This chain connects TRBV7-2 to TRBJ1-2, with 7 bases lining up with TRBD1. Losses at the gene ends were 5 bases for V and 5 bases for J; bases not matched to a gene: 5. In germline, CDR1 is SGHTA, CDR2 FQGNSA. This CDR3 has 13 residues.

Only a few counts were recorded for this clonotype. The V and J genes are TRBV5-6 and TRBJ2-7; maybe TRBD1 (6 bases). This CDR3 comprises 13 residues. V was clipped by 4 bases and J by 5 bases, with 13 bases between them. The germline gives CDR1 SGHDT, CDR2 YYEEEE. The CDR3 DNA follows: TGTGCCAGCAGCAAACAGGGTCTACACGAGCAGTACTTC. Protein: CASSKQGLHEQYF. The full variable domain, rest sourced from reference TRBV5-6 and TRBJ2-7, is DAGVTQSPTHLIKTRGQQVTLRCSPKSGHDTVSWYQQALGQGPQFIFQYYEEEERQRGNFPDRFSGHQFPNYSSELNVNALLLGDSALYLCASSKQGLHEQYFGPGTRLTVT.

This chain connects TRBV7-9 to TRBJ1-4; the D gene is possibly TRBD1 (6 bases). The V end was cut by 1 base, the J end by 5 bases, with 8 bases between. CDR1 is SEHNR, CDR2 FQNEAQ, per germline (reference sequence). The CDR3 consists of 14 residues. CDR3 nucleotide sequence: TGTGCCAGCAGCTTAGACAGGGCAAATGAAAAACTGTTTTTT. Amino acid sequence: CASSLDRANEKLFF.

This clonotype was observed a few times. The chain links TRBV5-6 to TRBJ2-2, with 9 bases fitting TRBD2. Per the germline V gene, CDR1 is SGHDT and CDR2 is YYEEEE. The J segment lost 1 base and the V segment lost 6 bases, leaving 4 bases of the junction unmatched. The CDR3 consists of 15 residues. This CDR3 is CASTRLAENTGELFF. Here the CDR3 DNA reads TGTGCCAGCACCCGACTAGCGGAGAACACCGGGGAGCTGTTTTTT.

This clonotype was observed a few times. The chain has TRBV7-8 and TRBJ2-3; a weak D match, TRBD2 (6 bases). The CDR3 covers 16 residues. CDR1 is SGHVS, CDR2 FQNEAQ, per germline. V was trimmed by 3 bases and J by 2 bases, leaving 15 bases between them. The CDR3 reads CASSLRWGEPTDTQYF. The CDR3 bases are TGTGCCAGCAGCTTGAGGTGGGGGGAACCCACAGATACGCAGTATTTT.

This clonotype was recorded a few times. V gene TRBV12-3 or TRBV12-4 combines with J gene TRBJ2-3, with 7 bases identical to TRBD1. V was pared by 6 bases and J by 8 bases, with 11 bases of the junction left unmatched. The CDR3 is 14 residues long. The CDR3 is CASREGQASGTQYF. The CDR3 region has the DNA TGTGCCAGCAGAGAAGGACAGGCCTCGGGTACGCAGTATTTT.

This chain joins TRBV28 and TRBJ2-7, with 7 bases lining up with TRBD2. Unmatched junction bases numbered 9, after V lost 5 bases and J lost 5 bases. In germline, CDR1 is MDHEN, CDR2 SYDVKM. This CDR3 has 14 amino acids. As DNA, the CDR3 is TGTGCCAGCAGTCGCTTGGGGGGGGTGAACGAGCAGTACTTC. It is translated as CASSRLGGVNEQYF. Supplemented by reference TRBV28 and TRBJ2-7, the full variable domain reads DVKVTQSSRYLVKRTGEKVFLECVQDMDHENMFWYRQDPGLGLRLIYFSYDVKMKEKGDIPEGYSVSREKKERFSLILESASTNQTSMYLCASSRLGGVNEQYFGPGTRLTVT.